This paragraph covers one TCR beta chain sequence. This sample is drawn from a study of T cell changes during pregnancy in multiple sclerosis. Sequencing used immunoSEQ multiplex PCR; TCRdb keeps in-frame clones, though not all of them. The data show around 57,000 clones, 90% to 95% seen once. The V and J ends lost 3 bases and 6 bases respectively, with 8 bases between them. Germline assignment: CDR1 LNHDA and CDR2 SQIVND (reference sequence). This CDR3 region has 12 residues. The V and J genes are TRBV19 and TRBJ1-1, with TRBD1 as a possible D gene (5 bases). Source: peripheral blood, taken after pregnancy. This receptor was taken from a female donor in good health, enrolled as a control in a pregnancy study. DNA for the CDR3: TGTGCCAGTAGTATTGGGGCTGCTGAAGCTTTCTTT. This gives the protein CASSIGAAEAFF.